The text below deals with one T cell receptor beta chain. This sample is part of a study of shared clonotypes between healthy human individuals. Profiling relied on immunoSEQ multiplex PCR, and the TCRdb table lists in-frame clones only, not all of them. This sample has 2 million to 3 million clones, with roughly nine tenths found just once. The CDR3 has 15 residues. Germline trimming cut 1 base from V and 4 bases from J; bases unmatched to any gene: 5. Germline lookup yields CDR1 SGHRS and CDR2 YFSETQ. Every contributor of samples was a Caucasian grown-up residing in Nashville, Tennessee. The sequenced sample consisted of naive CD4+ T cells sorted from blood. Subset in this sample: CD45RA+ positively selected. The sequence was obtained from a man aged 18 to 35 in good health. This sequence joins TRBV5-1 and TRBJ2-3; 8 bases agree with TRBD2. The CDR3 bases are TGCGCCAGCAGCTTGTCCGGACTAGCCCCAGATACGCAGTATTTT. Translated, it gives CASSLSGLAPDTQYF.